The 17 T cell receptor beta chains reported below all come from one sample, sequenced in a study of cytomegalovirus exposure and HLA in healthy donors. The protocol was immunoSEQ multiplex PCR, while the TCRdb copy is restricted to in-frame clones and leaves out a portion. The repertoire holds some 250,000 clones, with about 92% as singletons. The source material was PBMCs. The receptors stem from a woman in her thirties in good health and CMV-seronegative.

This rearrangement joins TRBV4-3 to TRBJ1-1; D is ambiguous. Germline V gives CDR1 LGHNA, CDR2 YSLEER. V shed 0 bases and J shed 0 bases, with 11 bases lying between them. The CDR3 length is 16 residues. The CDR3 sequence: CASSQELVRMNTEAFF. The CDR3 nucleotides are TGCGCCAGCAGCCAAGAATTGGTCAGAATGAACACTGAAGCTTTCTTT.

CDR3 protein: CASSDLSGATEAFF. The CDR3 nucleotides read TGTGCCAGCAGTGACCTTTCAGGGGCCACTGAAGCTTTCTTT. The chain is built from TRBV6-5 and TRBJ1-1, with a weak D call TRBD1 (6 bases). V lost 5 bases to trimming and J lost 4 bases, with 14 bases between them. The germline gives CDR1 MNHEY, CDR2 SVGAGI. This CDR3 spans 14 amino acids.

The J gene is TRBJ2-2, the V gene TRBV7-6; TRBD2 matches 12 bases. CDR1 and CDR2 (germline): SGHVS, FNYEAQ. Trimming took 1 base from V and 2 from J; bases not matched to a gene: 5. The CDR3 has 18 residues. CDR3 loop: CASSLDASGRANTGELFF. CDR3 DNA sequence: TGTGCCAGCAGCTTAGACGCTAGCGGGAGGGCCAACACCGGGGAGCTGTTTTTT.

The chain couples TRBV4-1 to TRBJ1-3, with D maybe TRBD1 (5 bases). This CDR3 has 17 amino acids. Per germline, CDR1 MGHRA and CDR2 YSYEKL. V lost 2 bases and J lost 0, with 14 bases in between. CDR3 DNA: TGCGCCAGCAGCCAACCTGGACGGGGGGGCTCTGGAAACACCATATATTTT. Amino acid sequence: CASSQPGRGGSGNTIYF.

The chain employs TRBV2 and TRBJ2-7; TRBD1 agrees at 10 bases. The ends lost 3 bases at V and 4 bases at J; junction bases unmatched: 9. Germline V gene data show CDR1 as SNHLY and CDR2 as FYNNEI. The CDR3 runs 16 residues. CDR3 sequence (DNA): TGTGCCAGCAGTGAGGTGGGGACAGGGGACCCGTACGAGCAGTACTTC. Its translation is CASSEVGTGDPYEQYF. Full variable domain (missing parts from reference TRBV2 and TRBJ2-7): EPEVTQTPSHQVTQMGQEVILRCVPISNHLYFYWYRQILGQKVEFLVSFYNNEISEKSEIFDDQFSVERPDGSNFTLKIRSTKLEDSAMYFCASSEVGTGDPYEQYFGPGTRLTVT.

This clone was seen just once. V is TRBV2 and J is TRBJ1-1, with TRBD1 identical over 10 bases. Germline CDR1 SNHLY, CDR2 FYNNEI. V shed 7 bases, J shed 0 bases, and the junction held 5 bases outside the gene matches. This CDR3 comprises 15 residues. The CDR3: CASKGQGTMNTEAFF. CDR3 DNA: TGTGCCAGCAAGGGACAGGGGACTATGAACACTGAAGCTTTCTTT.

This chain links TRBV27 with TRBJ1-2, with TRBD1 identical over 9 bases. The CDR3 spans 16 residues. The V gene's germline CDR1 is MNHEY and CDR2 SMNVEV (reference sequence). After removal of 4 bases from V and 2 bases from J, the junction contained 8 bases not matched to a gene. The CDR3 DNA is TGTGCCAGCAGTTCTCCGGGACAGGGAGAGAACTATGGCTACACCTTC. Amino acid sequence: CASSSPGQGENYGYTF.

This clone was detected only once. J is TRBJ1-5 and V is TRBV19; D gene uncertain. Trimming took off 1 base at V and 0 bases at J, with 7 bases between the two ends. CDR1 and CDR2 from the germline V gene are LNHDA and SQIVND (reference sequence). CDR3 length: 15 residues. The CDR3, as DNA: TGTGCCAGTAGTATAGGCACGTATAGCAATCAGCCCCAGCATTTT. Amino acids: CASSIGTYSNQPQHF.

The J gene is TRBJ1-3, the V gene TRBV6-1; perhaps TRBD1 as D (6 bases). The V gene lost 6 bases and the J gene lost 9 bases, with 12 bases spanning the gap. Germline-derived CDR1 and CDR2 are MNHNS and SASEGT. The CDR3 runs to 12 residues. This CDR3 is CASSLDRTTIYF. The CDR3 DNA reads TGTGCCAGCAGCCTCGACAGGACCACCATATATTTT.

The chain uses TRBV10-1 and TRBJ2-1; 8 bases fit TRBD2. The CDR3 is 17 amino acids. Germline lookup yields CDR1 WNHNN and CDR2 SYGVQD (reference sequence). The trim removed 2 bases at V and 1 base at J, leaving 7 bases unmatched. The CDR3 DNA sequence: TGCGCCAGCAGTGAGATTAAGTCTAGCGGGTCCTACAATGAGCAGTTCTTC. Translating gives CASSEIKSSGSYNEQFF.

V usage is TRBV15 and J usage is TRBJ2-5; 10 bases are a match to TRBD1. Losses at the gene ends were 3 bases for V and 2 bases for J; bases not matched to a gene: 6. This CDR3 is built from 16 residues. The V gene's germline CDR1 is LNHNV and CDR2 YYDKDF (reference sequence). The DNA of the CDR3 is TGTGCCACCAGCAGCCCGGGACAGGGGCTACAAGAGACCCAGTACTTC. Amino acid sequence: CATSSPGQGLQETQYF.

CDR3 residues: CASSRELLSGANVLTF. The DNA of the CDR3 is TGTGCCAGCAGCCGGGAACTTCTCTCTGGGGCCAACGTCCTGACTTTC. This chain joins TRBV28 and TRBJ2-6, with D possibly TRBD2 on 5 matching bases. The V end lost 6 bases, the J end lost 0 bases, and 12 bases lay between the germline ends. The CDR3 is 16 residues long. CDR1 is MDHEN, CDR2 SYDVKM, per germline.

This chain uses TRBV7-9 with TRBJ1-5, with D hard to call. V was clipped by 5 bases and J by 0 bases, with 8 bases between them. CDR1 is SEHNR and CDR2 is FQNEAQ in the germline V gene (reference sequence). The CDR3 length is 14 residues. CDR3 DNA sequence: TGTGCCAGCAGCGCGTCTTATAGCAATCAGCCCCAGCATTTT. Translation: CASSASYSNQPQHF.

The chain carries TRBV5-4 and TRBJ2-7; 15 bases are a match to TRBD2. Germline V gene data show CDR1 as SGHNT and CDR2 as YYREEE (reference sequence). CDR3 size: 16 residues. With V trimmed by 3 bases and J by 6 bases, 7 bases remained unmatched. CDR3 in DNA: TGTGCCAGCAGCTCACCCGGGACTAGCGGGAGGAGCGAGCAGTACTTC. Translation: CASSSPGTSGRSEQYF.

This rearrangement joins TRBV29-1 to TRBJ1-4; D may be TRBD1 (5 bases). CDR3 length: 14 amino acids. The germline V gene encodes CDR1 SQVTM and CDR2 ANQGSEA. Trimming took 2 bases from V and 0 from J, leaving 7 bases between them. The CDR3 loop is CSVESGSTNEKLFF. CDR3 sequence (DNA): TGCAGCGTTGAATCAGGGTCAACTAATGAAAAACTGTTTTTT.

V is TRBV4-1 and J is TRBJ2-5; 13 bases match TRBD2. The germline V gene has CDR1 MGHRA and CDR2 YSYEKL. Unmatched junction bases numbered 7, after V lost 3 bases and J lost 0 bases. CDR3 size: 18 residues. CDR3 region: CASSHGTSGNSYQETQYF. CDR3 in DNA: TGCGCCAGCAGCCATGGGACTAGCGGGAACTCTTACCAAGAGACCCAGTACTTC.

The rearrangement uses TRBV9 and TRBJ1-1; perhaps TRBD1 as D (5 bases). Per the germline V gene, CDR1 is SGDLS and CDR2 is YYNGEE. The CDR3 totals 15 residues. V was trimmed by 4 bases and J by 3 bases, leaving 16 bases between them. The CDR3 region is CASSLQAGGDTEAFF. The CDR3 DNA sequence: TGTGCCAGCAGCCTCCAAGCCGGGGGTGACACTGAAGCTTTCTTT.